This paragraph reports one T cell receptor (beta chain). As yet, its antigen is unknown. The second PCR ran roughly 6 to 11 cycles with a sample-barcoded 5' primer and J-beta primers. TCRdb recomputed calls from the 5' RACE reads with MiXCR, one row per CDR3 protein. The table lists about 1.4 million distinct CDR3 sequences, roughly 64% of them singletons. The source of the sample is a study of blood T cells in healthy people across ages. Findings and limits, study-wide: There was no known CMV status for donors, so expanded clonotype changes were possibly confounded.

Germline V gene sequence: CDR1 SGHTA, CDR2 FQGNSA. The CDR3 extends over 16 amino acids. This rearrangement joins TRBV7-2 to TRBJ2-4; 9 nucleotides agree with TRBD1. TRBJ2-7 explains the end of the DNA better; the J call may be wrong. This receptor was obtained from a man aged 18 to 29 in good health. The sequencing sample was made of blood. CDR3 nucleotide sequence: TGTGCCAGCAGCCCACCCGGGACAGGGAAACTCGACGAGCAGTACTTC. This translates into CASSPPGTGKLDEQYF.